What follows describes a single T cell receptor (beta chain). This sample was included in a study of blood T cell repertoires in COVID-19. Study at large: Both acute and convalescent COVID-19 samples were obtained from the United States, Italy and Spain. T cells, B-cell-depleted T cells, or PBMCs supplied cDNA or gDNA.

This CDR3 is built from 15 residues. Germline CDR1 is SGHRS and CDR2 is YFSETQ. V lost 2 bases and J 0 bases, leaving 9 bases between the germline ends. How the authors handled the data: The assay estimated nucleated cells by amplifying reference gene primers. Here immunoSEQ multiplex PCR was the method, and the copy in TCRdb shows in-frame clones only, minus some. V and J calls and clone size are given by that table; D and trimming were obtained from the DNA. This sample has 80,000 to 90,000 clones, with roughly 84% found just once. Sequencing was carried out using peripheral blood. The sequence derives from a man between 65 and 85 years old with acute or convalescent COVID-19. The chain is built from TRBV5-1 and TRBJ2-4; D is undetermined. The CDR3 DNA follows: TGCGCCAGCAGCTTTGGCTCCCTAGCCAAAAACATTCAGTACTTC. Translation: CASSFGSLAKNIQYF.